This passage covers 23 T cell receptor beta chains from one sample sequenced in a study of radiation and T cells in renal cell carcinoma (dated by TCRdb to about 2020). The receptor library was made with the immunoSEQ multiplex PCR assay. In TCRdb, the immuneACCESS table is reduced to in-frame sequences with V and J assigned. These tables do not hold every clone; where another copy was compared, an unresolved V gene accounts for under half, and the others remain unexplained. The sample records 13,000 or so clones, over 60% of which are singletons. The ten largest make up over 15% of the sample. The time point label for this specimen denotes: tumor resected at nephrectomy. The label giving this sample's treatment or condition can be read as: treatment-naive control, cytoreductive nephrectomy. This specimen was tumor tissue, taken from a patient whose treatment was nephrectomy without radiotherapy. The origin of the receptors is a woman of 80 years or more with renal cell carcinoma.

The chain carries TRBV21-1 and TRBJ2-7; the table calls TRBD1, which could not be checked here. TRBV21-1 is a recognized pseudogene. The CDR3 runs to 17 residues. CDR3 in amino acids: CASSKGGGGQTSYEQYV. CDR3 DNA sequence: TGTGCCAGCAGCAAAGGTGGAGGGGGCCAGACCTCCTACGAGCAGTACGTC.

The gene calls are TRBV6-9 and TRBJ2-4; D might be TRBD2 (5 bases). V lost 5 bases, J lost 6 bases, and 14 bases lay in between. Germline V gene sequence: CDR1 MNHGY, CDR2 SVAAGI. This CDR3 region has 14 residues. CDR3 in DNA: TGTGCCAGCAGTAGGAGGAAGTTAGGAAACATTCAGTACTTC. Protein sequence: CASSRRKLGNIQYF.

The CDR3 DNA reads as TGTGCCATCAGTGGGGCCAAAAATCAGCCCCAGCATTTT. This encodes CAISGAKNQPQHF. The gene calls are TRBV10-3 and TRBJ1-5; D gene unclear. The CDR3 extends over 13 amino acids. Germline V gene data show CDR1 as ENHRY and CDR2 as SYGVKD. The V end lost 4 bases, the J end lost 4 bases, and 8 bases lay between the germline ends.

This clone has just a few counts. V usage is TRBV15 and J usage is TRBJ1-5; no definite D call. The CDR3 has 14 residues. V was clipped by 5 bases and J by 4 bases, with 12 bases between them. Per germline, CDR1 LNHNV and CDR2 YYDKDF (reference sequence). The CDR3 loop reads CATSFGGPNQPQHF. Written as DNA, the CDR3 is TGTGCCACCAGCTTCGGAGGCCCGAATCAGCCCCAGCATTTT. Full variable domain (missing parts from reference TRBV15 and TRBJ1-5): DAMVIQNPRYQVTQFGKPVTLSCSQTLNHNVMYWYQQKSSQAPKLLFHYYDKDFNNEADTPDNFQSRRPNTSFCFLDIRSPGLGDTAMYLCATSFGGPNQPQHFGDGTRLSIL.

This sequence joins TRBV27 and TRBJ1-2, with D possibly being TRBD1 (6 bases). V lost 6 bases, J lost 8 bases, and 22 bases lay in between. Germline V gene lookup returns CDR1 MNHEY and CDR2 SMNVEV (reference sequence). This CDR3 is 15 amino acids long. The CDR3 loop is CASSLLGGNPQGYTF. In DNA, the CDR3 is TGTGCCAGCAGCCTCTTAGGGGGGAACCCTCAAGGCTACACCTTC.

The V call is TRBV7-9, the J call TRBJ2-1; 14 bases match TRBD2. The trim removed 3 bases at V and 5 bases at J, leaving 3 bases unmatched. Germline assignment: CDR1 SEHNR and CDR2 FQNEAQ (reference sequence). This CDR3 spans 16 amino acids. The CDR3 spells CASSLGLAGANNEQFF. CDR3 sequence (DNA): TGTGCCAGCAGCTTGGGACTAGCGGGGGCGAACAATGAGCAGTTCTTC.

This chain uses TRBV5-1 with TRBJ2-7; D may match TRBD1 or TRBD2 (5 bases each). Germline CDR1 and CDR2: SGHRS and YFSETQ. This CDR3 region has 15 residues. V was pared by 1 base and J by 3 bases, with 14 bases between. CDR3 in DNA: TGCGCCAGCAGCTTGCAGGGTAGAGCGGTCTACGAGCAGTACTTC. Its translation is CASSLQGRAVYEQYF.

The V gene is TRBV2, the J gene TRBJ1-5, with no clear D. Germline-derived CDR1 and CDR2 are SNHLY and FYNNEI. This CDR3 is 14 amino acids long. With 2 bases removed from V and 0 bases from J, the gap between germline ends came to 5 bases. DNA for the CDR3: TGTGCCAGCAGTGAAAGTTATAGCAATCAGCCCCAGCATTTT. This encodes CASSESYSNQPQHF.

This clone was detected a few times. Here the CDR3 reads CSVIIGTAYGYTF. In DNA form, the CDR3 reads TGCAGCGTGATAATTGGGACAGCATATGGCTACACCTTC. The chain recombines TRBV29-1 with TRBJ1-2; 7 bases agree with TRBD1. Trimming took 6 bases from V and 5 from J; bases not matched to a gene: 9. CDR1 is SQVTM, CDR2 ANQGSEA, per germline. CDR3 length: 13 residues.

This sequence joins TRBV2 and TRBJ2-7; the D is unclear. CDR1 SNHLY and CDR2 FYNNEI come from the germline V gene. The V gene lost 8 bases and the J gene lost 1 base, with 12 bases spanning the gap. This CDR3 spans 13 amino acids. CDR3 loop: CASVDVLSYEQYF. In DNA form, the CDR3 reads TGTGCCAGCGTGGACGTTTTATCCTACGAGCAGTACTTC.

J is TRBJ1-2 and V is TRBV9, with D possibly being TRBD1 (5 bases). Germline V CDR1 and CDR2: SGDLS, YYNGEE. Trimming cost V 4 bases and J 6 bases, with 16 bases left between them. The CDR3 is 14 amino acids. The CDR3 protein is CASSSMSGSHGYTF. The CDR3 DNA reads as TGTGCCAGCAGCTCCATGTCAGGGTCTCATGGCTACACCTTC.

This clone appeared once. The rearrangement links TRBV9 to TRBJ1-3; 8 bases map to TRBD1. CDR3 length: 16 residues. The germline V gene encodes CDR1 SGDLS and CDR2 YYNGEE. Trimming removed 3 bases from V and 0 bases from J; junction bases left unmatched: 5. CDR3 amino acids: CASSASTGASGNTIYF. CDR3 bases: TGTGCCAGCAGCGCGTCGACAGGGGCCTCTGGAAACACCATATATTTT.

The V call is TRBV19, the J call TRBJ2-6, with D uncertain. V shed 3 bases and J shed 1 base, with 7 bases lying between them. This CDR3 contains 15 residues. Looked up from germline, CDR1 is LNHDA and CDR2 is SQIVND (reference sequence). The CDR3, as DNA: TGTGCCAGTAGTATGCGCAGGTCTGGGGCCAACGTCCTGACTTTC. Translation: CASSMRRSGANVLTF.

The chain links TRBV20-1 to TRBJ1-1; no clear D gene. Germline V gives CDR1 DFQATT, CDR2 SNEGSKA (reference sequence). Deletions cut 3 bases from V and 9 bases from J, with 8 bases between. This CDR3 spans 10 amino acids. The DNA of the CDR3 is TGCAGTGCTAGCGGTCCGCAAGCTTTCTTT. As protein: CSASGPQAFF.

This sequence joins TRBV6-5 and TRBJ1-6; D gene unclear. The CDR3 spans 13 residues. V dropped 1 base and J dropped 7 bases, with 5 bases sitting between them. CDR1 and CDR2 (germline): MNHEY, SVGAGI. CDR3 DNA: TGTGCCAGCAGTTACTATGAAAATTCACCCCTCCACTTT. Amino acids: CASSYYENSPLHF.

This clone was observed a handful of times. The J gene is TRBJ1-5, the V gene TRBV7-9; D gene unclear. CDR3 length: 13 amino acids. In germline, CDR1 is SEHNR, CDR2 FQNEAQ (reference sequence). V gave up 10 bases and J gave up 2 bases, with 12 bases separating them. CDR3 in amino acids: CATQTEGNQPQHF. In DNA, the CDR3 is TGTGCCACCCAAACAGAGGGCAATCAGCCCCAGCATTTT.

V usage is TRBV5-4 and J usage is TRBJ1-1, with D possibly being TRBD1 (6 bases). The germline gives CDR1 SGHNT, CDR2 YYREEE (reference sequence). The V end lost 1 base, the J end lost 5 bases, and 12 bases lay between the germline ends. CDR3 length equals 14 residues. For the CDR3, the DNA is TGTGCCAGCAGCTTGTTGGGGGCCCTGACTGAAGCTTTCTTT. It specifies CASSLLGALTEAFF.

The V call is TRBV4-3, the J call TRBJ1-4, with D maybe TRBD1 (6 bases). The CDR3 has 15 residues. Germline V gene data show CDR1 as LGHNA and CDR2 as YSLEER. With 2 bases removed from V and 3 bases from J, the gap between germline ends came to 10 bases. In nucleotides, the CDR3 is TGCGCCAGCAGCCAACCGACAGGATCTAATGAAAAACTGTTTTTT. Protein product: CASSQPTGSNEKLFF.

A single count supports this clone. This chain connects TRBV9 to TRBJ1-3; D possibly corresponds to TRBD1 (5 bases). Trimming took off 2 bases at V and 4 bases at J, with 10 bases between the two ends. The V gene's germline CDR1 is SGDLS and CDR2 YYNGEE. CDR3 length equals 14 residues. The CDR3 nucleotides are TGTGCCAGCAGCGTTACGGGGCTCGGAAACACCATATATTTT. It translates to CASSVTGLGNTIYF.

CDR3 sequence reads: CASSLLSASPLHF. DNA of the CDR3: TGTGCCAGCAGCTTGCTTTCTGCTTCACCCCTCCACTTT. The rearrangement links TRBV5-6 to TRBJ1-6; D is ambiguous. Trimming took 1 base from V and 9 from J, leaving 8 bases between them. Germline V lookup: CDR1 SGHDT, CDR2 YYEEEE. The CDR3 has 13 residues.

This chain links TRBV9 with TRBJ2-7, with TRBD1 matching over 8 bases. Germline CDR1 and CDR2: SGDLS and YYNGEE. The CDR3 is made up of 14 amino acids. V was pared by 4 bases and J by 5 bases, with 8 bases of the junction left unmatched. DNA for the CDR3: TGTGCCAGCAGCCCCCGCGACAGGGGCCACGAGCAGTACTTC. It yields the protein CASSPRDRGHEQYF.

The DNA for the CDR3 is TGTGCCAGCAGGGGACAGGGTACCTACGAGCAGTACTTC. This sequence encodes CASRGQGTYEQYF. The rearrangement joins TRBV14 to TRBJ2-7; 9 bases map to TRBD1. Germline CDR1 and CDR2: SGHDN and FVKESK. The CDR3 consists of 13 residues. V shed 6 bases, J shed 2 bases, and the junction held 2 bases outside the gene matches.

The CDR3 here is CASSGERKTQYF. The CDR3 coding sequence is TGTGCCAGCAGTGGGGAAAGGAAGACCCAGTACTTC. The rearrangement uses TRBV2 and TRBJ2-5, with D unclear. Germline V gene data show CDR1 as SNHLY and CDR2 as FYNNEI. With 4 bases removed from V and 6 bases from J, the gap between germline ends came to 9 bases. This CDR3 has 12 residues.